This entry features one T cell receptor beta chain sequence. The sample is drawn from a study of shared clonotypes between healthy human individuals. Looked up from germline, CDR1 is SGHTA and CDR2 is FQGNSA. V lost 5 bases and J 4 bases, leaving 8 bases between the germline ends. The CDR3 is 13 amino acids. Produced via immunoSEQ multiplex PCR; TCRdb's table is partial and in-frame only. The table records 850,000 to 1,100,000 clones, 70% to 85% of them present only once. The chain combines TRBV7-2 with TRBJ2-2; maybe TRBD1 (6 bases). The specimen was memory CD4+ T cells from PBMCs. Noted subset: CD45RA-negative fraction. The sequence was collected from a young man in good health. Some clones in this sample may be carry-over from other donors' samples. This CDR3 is CASSNRVTGELFF. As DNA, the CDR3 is TGTGCCAGCAGCAACAGGGTCACCGGGGAGCTGTTTTTT.